The 18 T cell receptor beta chains below all came from one sample that was sequenced in a study of T cells after yellow fever vaccination. TCRdb ran MiXCR on the 5' RACE reads and lists one entry per CDR3 protein. The table includes about 320,000 distinct CDR3 sequences, approximately 12% detected once. The sample in question was CD4+ T cells sorted from PBMCs, obtained 45 days after the yellow fever booster vaccination. The receptors were sampled from a man between 18 and 29 years old who received the YFV17D yellow fever vaccine.

This clonotype was detected ten times or more. V is TRBV6-5 and J is TRBJ2-2; D not resolved. The CDR3 sequence is 14 residues long. CDR1 and CDR2 (germline): MNHEY, SVGAGI. V lost 6 bases, J lost 0 bases, and 8 bases lay in between. DNA of the CDR3: TGTGCCAGCAGCCGAGGACCGAACACCGGGGAGCTGTTTTTT. Translation: CASSRGPNTGELFF.

The sample holds a few counts of this clonotype. The gene calls are TRBV5-1 and TRBJ1-6; 7 bases map to TRBD1. This CDR3 has 16 amino acids. Germline CDR1 is SGHRS and CDR2 is YFSETQ. The V and J ends lost 3 bases and 6 bases, in that order; junction bases with no gene match: 9. The CDR3 loop is CASSSHRDSFNSPLHF. In DNA form, the CDR3 reads TGCGCCAGCAGCTCCCACCGGGACAGCTTTAATTCACCCCTCCACTTT.

This clonotype has a handful of counts. This rearrangement joins TRBV20-1 to TRBJ1-5; D might be TRBD1 (5 bases). This CDR3 has 14 residues. V shed 5 bases and J shed 2 bases, with 13 bases lying between them. From germline, CDR1 is DFQATT and CDR2 SNEGSKA (reference sequence). The CDR3 region has the DNA TGCAGTGCTGAGCCAGGGTCTGGCAATCAGCCCCAGCATTTT. Translating it yields CSAEPGSGNQPQHF.

Here the CDR3 DNA reads TGCGCCAGCAGCTTGTCTGCAGGAGCCATGAACACTGAAGCTTTCTTT. It specifies CASSLSAGAMNTEAFF. The chain uses TRBV5-1 and TRBJ1-1; the D is unclear. Germline loops: CDR1 SGHRS, CDR2 YFSETQ. Trimming left V 1 base short and J 0 bases short, with 13 bases between. The CDR3 consists of 16 residues.

This clonotype was seen a few times. The DNA of the CDR3 is TGCAGCGTTGGGTTACTTGGACTGAACACTGAAGCTTTCTTT. Its translation is CSVGLLGLNTEAFF. V and J are TRBV29-1 and TRBJ1-1; no definite D call. The CDR3 consists of 14 residues. In germline, CDR1 is SQVTM, CDR2 ANQGSEA. The V end lost 4 bases, the J end lost 0 bases, and 12 bases lay between the germline ends. Looking up the rest from reference TRBV29-1 and TRBJ1-1 gives the full variable domain: SAVISQKPSRDICQRGTSLTIQCQVDSQVTMMFWYRQQPGQSLTLIATANQGSEATYESGFVIDKFPISRPNLTFSTLTVSNMSPEDSSIYLCSVGLLGLNTEAFFGQGTRLTVV.

V gene TRBV4-3 combines with J gene TRBJ2-2; D uncertain. Germline V gives CDR1 LGHNA, CDR2 YSLEER. V was clipped by 0 bases and J by 9 bases, with 8 bases between them. The CDR3 is made up of 13 amino acids. CDR3 sequence (DNA): TGCGCCAGCAGCCAAGATCCCCAGAGGGAGCTGTTTTTT. Its translation: CASSQDPQRELFF.

This clonotype occurred a few times. The chain combines TRBV20-1 with TRBJ1-4; no firm D call. V lost 6 bases and J 11 bases, leaving 16 bases between the germline ends. The germline V gene has CDR1 DFQATT and CDR2 SNEGSKA (reference sequence). CDR3 size: 12 residues. CDR3 in DNA: TGCAGTGCCATAGAAGGAGGGCTGAAACTGTTTTTT. Its protein product is CSAIEGGLKLFF.

As concerns this clonotype: It may be a read error: a sequence one base away is much more abundant. V gene TRBV19 combines with J gene TRBJ1-5; 8 positions agree with TRBD1. This CDR3 has 15 residues. The germline V gene has CDR1 LNHDA and CDR2 SQIVND (reference sequence). This CDR3 reads CSSAPGGVRNQPQHF. The CDR3 region has the DNA TGTTCCAGTGCCCCAGGGGGCGTTCGCAATCAGCCCCAGCATTTT.

The sample holds many counts of this clonotype. This sequence joins TRBV7-2 and TRBJ1-1; no definite D call. Trimming shortened V by 1 base and J by 2 bases, and 8 bases separated the two germline ends. Germline CDR1 and CDR2: SGHTA and FQGNSA. The CDR3 covers 14 residues. Here the CDR3 reads CASSLGGINTEAFF. CDR3 DNA: TGTGCCAGCAGCTTAGGTGGAATAAACACTGAAGCTTTCTTT.

This chain connects TRBV20-1 to TRBJ1-2; 7 nucleotides agree with TRBD1. V gave up 1 base and J gave up 3 bases; unmatched junction bases: 8. Germline V gene sequence: CDR1 DFQATT, CDR2 SNEGSKA (reference sequence). This CDR3 contains 15 residues. CDR3 amino acids: CSARASTQGHYGYTF. DNA of the CDR3: TGCAGTGCTAGAGCTTCTACACAGGGGCACTATGGCTACACCTTC.

The chain uses TRBV5-1 and TRBJ2-1, with D possibly being TRBD2 (5 bases). The length of the CDR3 is 15 residues. Germline CDR1 reads SGHRS; CDR2 reads YFSETQ. Trimming removed 3 bases at V and 3 bases at J, with 13 bases between. CDR3 protein: CASSSEADNYNEQFF. CDR3 nucleotides: TGCGCCAGCAGCTCTGAAGCGGATAACTACAATGAGCAGTTCTTC. The entire variable domain, with the rest obtained from reference TRBV5-1 and TRBJ2-1, is as follows: KAGVTQTPRYLIKTRGQQVTLSCSPISGHRSVSWYQQTPGQGLQFLFEYFSETQRNKGNFPGRFSGRQFSNSRSEMNVSTLELGDSALYLCASSSEADNYNEQFFGPGTRLTVL.

The chain carries TRBV5-1 and TRBJ2-3; no reliable D call. CDR1 and CDR2 (germline): SGHRS, YFSETQ. The CDR3 has 12 residues. V lost 0 bases to trimming and J lost 5 bases, with 4 bases between them. For the CDR3, the DNA is TGCGCCAGCAGCTTGGGGGAAGATACGCAGTATTTT. The encoded protein is CASSLGEDTQYF.

The J gene is TRBJ2-5, the V gene TRBV12-3 or TRBV12-4; D is possibly TRBD1 (6 bases). Trimming took 6 bases from V and 1 from J, leaving 15 bases between them. The CDR3 loop spans 15 amino acids. CDR3 sequence (DNA): TGTGCCAGCAGCCGCACCAGAGGGGGCCAAGAGACCCAGTACTTC. As protein: CASSRTRGGQETQYF.

The V and J genes are TRBV7-2 and TRBJ1-5; 7 bases are shared with TRBD1. The junction had 2 bases not matched to a gene; V was cut back by 1 base and J by 2 bases. Germline CDR1 reads SGHTA; CDR2 reads FQGNSA. This CDR3 contains 15 residues. The CDR3, as DNA: TGTGCCAGCAGCTTAGTCGGACAGGGCAATCAGCCCCAGCATTTT. Its translation is CASSLVGQGNQPQHF.

The rearrangement links TRBV6-1 to TRBJ2-3; the match to TRBD2 covers 7 bases. The CDR3 extends over 15 amino acids. V was pared by 2 bases and J by 3 bases, with 5 bases of the junction left unmatched. Germline CDR1 reads MNHNS; CDR2 reads SASEGT. The CDR3 DNA reads as TGTGCCAGCAGTGAATGGAGGGGACTAACAGATACGCAGTATTTT. Translating gives CASSEWRGLTDTQYF.

There are a few counts of this clonotype. This rearrangement joins TRBV7-2 to TRBJ2-1; 9 bases fit TRBD2. Per germline, CDR1 SGHTA and CDR2 FQGNSA. The CDR3 has 15 amino acids. The trim removed 5 bases at V and 5 bases at J, leaving 7 bases unmatched. The CDR3: CASSPQRGENNEQFF. The DNA of the CDR3 is TGTGCCAGCAGCCCCCAGCGGGGGGAAAACAATGAGCAGTTCTTC.

This clonotype has only a few counts. V is TRBV6-6 and J is TRBJ2-3; 10 bases match TRBD2. The CDR3 is 16 residues long. The V segment lost 4 bases and the J segment 4 bases; nucleotides outside the gene matches: 8. Germline V gene data show CDR1 as MNHNY and CDR2 as SVGAGI (reference sequence). CDR3 protein: CASSFQERGGPDTQYF. DNA of the CDR3: TGTGCCAGCAGTTTTCAGGAGCGGGGGGGACCAGATACGCAGTATTTT.

CDR3 amino acids: CAIRTGAGSPLHF. CDR3 nucleotides: TGTGCCATCCGGACAGGGGCGGGTTCACCCCTCCACTTT. The chain employs TRBV6-6 and TRBJ1-6, with 9 bases fitting TRBD1. The CDR3 contains 13 residues. Trimming removed 10 bases from V and 9 bases from J; junction bases left unmatched: 7. Germline CDR1 MNHNY, CDR2 SVGAGI (reference sequence).